These 32 T cell receptor beta chains were sequenced from one sample in a study of naive and memory T cell subsets. Ligated cDNA underwent four rounds of PCR with nested alpha and beta constant region primers and SP2. TCRdb processed the 5' RACE reads anew with MiXCR; each CDR3 protein has one entry. The table includes approximately 58,000 distinct CDR3 sequences, about 7% detected once. A UMI-containing oligonucleotide was joined by 3' ligation to the TCR cDNA template. The origin of the receptors is a male donor in good health.

Many counts were recorded for this clonotype. This chain connects TRBV7-8 to TRBJ2-2; D unclear. Trimming took 1 base from V and 3 from J, leaving 12 bases between them. The CDR3 is 16 residues long. CDR1 and CDR2 from the germline V gene are SGHVS and FQNEAQ. CDR3: CASSLELAAYTGELFF. CDR3 DNA: TGTGCCAGCAGCTTAGAGTTAGCCGCCTACACCGGGGAGCTGTTTTTT.

V usage is TRBV5-1 and J usage is TRBJ2-5; D tentatively reads TRBD1 or TRBD2 (6 bases each). Germline CDR1 and CDR2: SGHRS and YFSETQ. The V gene lost 10 bases and the J gene lost 2 bases, with 21 bases spanning the gap. The length of the CDR3 is 15 residues. The CDR3: CACGVSGAKQETQYF. The CDR3 nucleotides read TGCGCCTGCGGGGTTTCAGGGGCGAAACAAGAGACCCAGTACTTC. Looking up the rest from reference TRBV5-1 and TRBJ2-5 gives the full variable domain: KAGVTQTPRYLIKTRGQQVTLSCSPISGHRSVSWYQQTPGQGLQFLFEYFSETQRNKGNFPGRFSGRQFSNSRSEMNVSTLELGDSALYLCACGVSGAKQETQYFGPGTRLLVL.

In its sample, this clonotype was seen a few times. The chain recombines TRBV14 with TRBJ2-6; unclear D gene. V gave up 0 bases and J gave up 0 bases, with 9 bases separating them. Per the germline V gene, CDR1 is SGHDN and CDR2 is FVKESK. There are 17 residues in the CDR3. The CDR3 coding sequence is TGTGCCAGCAGCCAAGATCTGTGGAGCTCTGGGGCCAACGTCCTGACTTTC. This encodes CASSQDLWSSGANVLTF.

V and J are TRBV11-1 and TRBJ1-1, with 8 nucleotides matching TRBD1. The V and J ends lost 8 bases and 1 base, in that order; junction bases with no gene match: 6. CDR1 is SGHAT and CDR2 is FQDESV in the germline V gene (reference sequence). CDR3 length: 14 amino acids. The CDR3 here is CASGYGTGNTEAFF. As DNA, the CDR3 is TGTGCCAGCGGGTACGGGACAGGGAACACTGAAGCTTTCTTT.

This clonotype came up a few times. The V call is TRBV10-3, the J call TRBJ2-1; no firm D call. The length of the CDR3 is 15 residues. Germline values: CDR1 ENHRY, CDR2 SYGVKD. Trimming removed 0 bases from V and 4 bases from J, with 10 bases in between. CDR3 amino acids: CAISESGSLYNEQFF. The CDR3 DNA sequence: TGTGCCATCAGTGAGTCAGGATCCCTTTACAATGAGCAGTTCTTC.

The V call is TRBV6-5, the J call TRBJ1-2, with TRBD1 matching 7 bases. V lost 4 bases and J lost 10; bases outside the gene matches: 9. The germline V gene has CDR1 MNHEY and CDR2 SVGAGI. The CDR3 runs to 13 residues. The CDR3 reads CASSSTGDGVYTF. CDR3 sequence (DNA): TGTGCCAGCAGTTCAACAGGGGATGGGGTCTACACCTTC.

At least ten counts were recorded for this clonotype. This rearrangement joins TRBV29-1 to TRBJ2-6; D unresolved. The CDR3 is 14 residues long. V was cut by 4 bases and J by 2 bases, with 9 bases left in between. Per germline, CDR1 SQVTM and CDR2 ANQGSEA. CDR3: CSVAGQTGANVLTF. The CDR3 nucleotides are TGCAGCGTTGCGGGTCAGACTGGGGCCAACGTCCTGACTTTC. The whole variable domain, remainder taken from reference TRBV29-1 and TRBJ2-6, is SAVISQKPSRDICQRGTSLTIQCQVDSQVTMMFWYRQQPGQSLTLIATANQGSEATYESGFVIDKFPISRPNLTFSTLTVSNMSPEDSSIYLCSVAGQTGANVLTFGAGSRLTVL.

The rearrangement uses TRBV19 and TRBJ2-1; 12 bases agree with TRBD1. Germline V gene sequence: CDR1 LNHDA, CDR2 SQIVND (reference sequence). J was trimmed by 10 bases and V by 7 bases; bases with no gene match: 5. The length of the CDR3 is 13 residues. The CDR3 region has the DNA TGTGCCAGTAATAGGGACAGGGGGCAGGAGCAGTTCTTC. Translating it yields CASNRDRGQEQFF.

A few counts support this clonotype. V gene TRBV2 combines with J gene TRBJ2-1; D is perhaps TRBD2 (7 bases). CDR1 and CDR2 (germline): SNHLY, FYNNEI. The CDR3 spans 14 residues. With 7 bases removed from V and 9 bases from J, the gap between germline ends came to 19 bases. CDR3 in DNA: TGTGCCAGCATCTGGGCAGGGGAGGGCGGTGAGCAGTTCTTC. The encoded protein is CASIWAGEGGEQFF.

This clonotype has a count of ten or more. The chain has TRBV6-6 and TRBJ2-4; D perhaps matches TRBD2 (6 bases). There are 15 residues in the CDR3. Trimming shortened V by 5 bases and J by 5 bases, and 16 bases separated the two germline ends. CDR1 MNHNY and CDR2 SVGAGI come from the germline V gene (reference sequence). The CDR3 coding sequence is TGTGCCAGCAGTCCTGCAGCCGGGACTCAAAACATTCAGTACTTC. Translating gives CASSPAAGTQNIQYF.

In this sample, this clonotype turned up many times. The J gene is TRBJ1-1, the V gene TRBV3-1; 8 positions agree with TRBD1. With V trimmed by 3 bases and J by 4 bases, 7 bases remained unmatched. The CDR3 length is 15 residues. Per the germline V gene, CDR1 is LGHDT and CDR2 is YNNKEL (reference sequence). This CDR3 is CASSQSDRAATEAFF. Written as DNA, the CDR3 is TGTGCCAGCAGCCAGTCGGACAGGGCGGCCACTGAAGCTTTCTTT.

The sample holds many counts of this clonotype. The CDR3 DNA sequence: TGCAGCGTTGATTCCACTAGCGGGCAGGATACGCAGTATTTT. Residues: CSVDSTSGQDTQYF. The chain recombines TRBV29-1 with TRBJ2-3; 9 positions match TRBD2. Germline V gene lookup returns CDR1 SQVTM and CDR2 ANQGSEA. V was pared by 3 bases and J by 6 bases, with 7 bases of the junction left unmatched. The CDR3 extends over 14 amino acids.

A few counts support this clonotype. The J gene is TRBJ2-3, the V gene TRBV5-6; the D gene is possibly TRBD2 (6 bases). Germline CDR1 and CDR2: SGHDT and YYEEEE. V lost 0 bases and J lost 3, with 11 bases in between. There are 15 residues in the CDR3. This CDR3 is CASSLEGLWTDTQYF. The CDR3 coding sequence is TGTGCCAGCAGCTTGGAAGGACTATGGACAGATACGCAGTATTTT.

The chain is built from TRBV15 and TRBJ1-5; D possibly corresponds to TRBD1 (6 bases). V was pared by 3 bases and J by 1 base, with 7 bases between. CDR1 LNHNV and CDR2 YYDKDF come from the germline V gene (reference sequence). This CDR3 spans 14 amino acids. Written as DNA, the CDR3 is TGTGCCACCAGCAGGACAGGCAGCAATCAGCCCCAGCATTTT. This translates into CATSRTGSNQPQHF.

There are a few counts of this clonotype. The V and J genes are TRBV27 and TRBJ2-2, with D maybe TRBD1 (6 bases). V shed 6 bases and J shed 1 base, with 12 bases lying between them. Germline V gene sequence: CDR1 MNHEY, CDR2 SMNVEV (reference sequence). This CDR3 region has 15 residues. CDR3 loop: CASRDSPLNTGELFF. The CDR3 DNA is TGTGCCAGCAGGGACAGCCCACTGAACACCGGGGAGCTGTTTTTT.

This rearrangement joins TRBV12-3 or TRBV12-4 to TRBJ2-2; D is possibly TRBD1 (5 bases). The ends were cut back, 6 bases at V and 8 bases at J, with 19 bases in the middle. The CDR3 loop spans 15 amino acids. CDR3 in DNA: TGTGCCAGCAGACCTGGGGCTAATCCCTCTGGGGAGCTGTTTTTT. Translation gives CASRPGANPSGELFF.

This clonotype was seen a handful of times. V gene TRBV12-3 or TRBV12-4 combines with J gene TRBJ2-7; TRBD1 agrees at 9 bases. The CDR3 has 13 residues. The V segment lost 5 bases and the J segment 4 bases; nucleotides outside the gene matches: 3. CDR3 region: CASSGDRDYEQYF. The CDR3, as DNA: TGTGCCAGCAGTGGGGACAGGGATTACGAGCAGTACTTC.

This clonotype occurred a few times. V usage is TRBV2 and J usage is TRBJ1-5; D remains ambiguous. With 7 bases removed from V and 3 bases from J, the gap between germline ends came to 13 bases. CDR3 length: 14 residues. CDR1 SNHLY and CDR2 FYNNEI come from the germline V gene. CDR3 in amino acids: CASKEWGDNQPQHF. The CDR3 nucleotides are TGTGCCAGCAAGGAGTGGGGAGACAATCAGCCCCAGCATTTT.

The sample holds many counts of this clonotype. This chain connects TRBV18 to TRBJ1-2; D ambiguous. V lost 0 bases, J lost 7 bases, and 18 bases lay in between. This CDR3 comprises 16 residues. Germline loops: CDR1 KGHSH, CDR2 LQKENI. CDR3 in amino acids: CASSPPELLGVVGYTF. CDR3 nucleotides: TGTGCCAGCTCACCACCGGAACTGCTCGGAGTTGTTGGCTACACCTTC.

The V and J genes are TRBV20-1 and TRBJ2-5; 7 bases are shared with TRBD2. The trim removed 5 bases at V and 2 bases at J, leaving 11 bases unmatched. Germline CDR1 DFQATT, CDR2 SNEGSKA (reference sequence). There are 15 residues in the CDR3. The CDR3 DNA reads as TGCAGTGCTCGGGACTACCTTGGGGGTCAAGAGACCCAGTACTTC. This translates into CSARDYLGGQETQYF.

About this clonotype: The junction departs from the called germline gene at one end, perhaps through a read error. The gene calls are TRBV19 and TRBJ2-1; D is ambiguous. There are 16 residues in the CDR3. Germline V CDR1 and CDR2: LNHDA, SQIVND (reference sequence). The chain's CDR3 is CASSMAPGSSYSEQFF. CDR3 coding DNA: TGTGCCAGTAGCATGGCTCCCGGCAGCTCCTACAGTGAGCAGTTCTTC.

The chain recombines TRBV9 with TRBJ1-2; D is unresolved. This CDR3 has 14 residues. CDR1 SGDLS and CDR2 YYNGEE come from the germline V gene. With 0 bases removed from V and 4 bases from J, the gap between germline ends came to 10 bases. In DNA form, the CDR3 reads TGTGCCAGCAGCGTAGACGGCAGGACCTATGGCTACACCTTC. This translates into CASSVDGRTYGYTF.

This clonotype was found a few times. This chain connects TRBV6-1 to TRBJ2-7; 11 bases match TRBD1. CDR3 length: 16 amino acids. V lost 6 bases to trimming and J lost 0 bases; unmatched junction nucleotides: 7. Looked up from germline, CDR1 is MNHNS and CDR2 is SASEGT. CDR3 region: CASRAPGTGGSYEQYF. CDR3 nucleotide sequence: TGTGCCAGCAGGGCCCCCGGGACAGGGGGCTCCTACGAGCAGTACTTC.

The chain couples TRBV6-5 to TRBJ2-7, with 8 bases identical to TRBD2. The CDR3 extends over 15 amino acids. The germline V gene encodes CDR1 MNHEY and CDR2 SVGAGI. Trimming took 7 bases from V and 1 from J; bases not matched to a gene: 9. CDR3 loop: CASTSGAGGSYEQYF. The CDR3 nucleotides are TGTGCCAGCACCTCAGGGGCGGGAGGATCCTACGAGCAGTACTTC.

The chain links TRBV12-3 or TRBV12-4 to TRBJ1-1; D unresolved. The CDR3 loop spans 13 amino acids. V lost 8 bases, J lost 3 bases, and 13 bases lay in between. CDR3 coding DNA: TGTGCCAGCCGCCTTAGGGCCTACACTGAAGCTTTCTTT. This gives the protein CASRLRAYTEAFF.

This clonotype was counted many times. This rearrangement joins TRBV20-1 to TRBJ2-7; perhaps D is TRBD1 or TRBD2 (7 bases each). Trimming stripped 3 bases from V and 3 bases from J, with 21 bases between. This CDR3 contains 16 residues. CDR1 and CDR2 from the germline V gene are DFQATT and SNEGSKA (reference sequence). Here the CDR3 reads CSARGGSGTVIYEQYF. CDR3 coding DNA: TGCAGTGCTAGGGGGGGGTCCGGGACAGTGATCTACGAGCAGTACTTC.

This clonotype was counted many times. The chain couples TRBV2 to TRBJ1-2; 10 nucleotides match TRBD1. Germline V CDR1 and CDR2: SNHLY, FYNNEI. CDR3 length: 15 amino acids. With 7 bases clipped from V and 4 bases from J, the junction kept 9 bases outside the gene matches. This chain's CDR3 is CASNPGQGIGYGYTF. In nucleotides, the CDR3 is TGTGCCAGCAACCCGGGACAGGGGATTGGCTATGGCTACACCTTC. Supplemented by reference TRBV2 and TRBJ1-2, the full variable domain reads EPEVTQTPSHQVTQMGQEVILRCVPISNHLYFYWYRQILGQKVEFLVSFYNNEISEKSEIFDDQFSVERPDGSNFTLKIRSTKLEDSAMYFCASNPGQGIGYGYTFGSGTRLTVV.

This chain uses TRBV30 with TRBJ2-5; D unresolved. The V and J ends lost 5 bases and 5 bases respectively, with 21 bases between them. CDR1 and CDR2 (germline): GTSNPN, SVGIG (reference sequence). The CDR3 has 15 residues. CDR3 loop: CAWSIGFGVGETQYF. The CDR3 nucleotides are TGTGCCTGGTCAATAGGTTTCGGCGTAGGGGAGACCCAGTACTTC.

The chain carries TRBV27 and TRBJ1-1; tentative D call: TRBD1 (5 bases). CDR1 and CDR2 from the germline V gene are MNHEY and SMNVEV (reference sequence). V lost 1 base to trimming and J lost 4 bases, with 10 bases between them. CDR3 length: 14 amino acids. The DNA for the CDR3 is TGTGCCAGCAGTTTATGGGGGAGTAGCACTGAAGCTTTCTTT. This sequence encodes CASSLWGSSTEAFF.

This clonotype was recorded at least ten times. The gene calls are TRBV13 and TRBJ1-2; 9 bases line up with TRBD1. J was trimmed by 8 bases and V by 3 bases; bases with no gene match: 13. The germline CDR1 and CDR2 sequences are PRHDT and FYEKMQ (reference sequence). This CDR3 region has 16 residues. The CDR3 here is CASSFSGQGTGRGYTF. CDR3 coding DNA: TGTGCCAGCAGCTTTTCGGGACAGGGTACGGGTCGAGGCTACACCTTC.

This clonotype was seen repeatedly, ten times or more. J is TRBJ2-2 and V is TRBV20-1; 10 nucleotides match TRBD1. Trimming cost V 5 bases and J 4 bases; bases outside gene matches: 13. This CDR3 is 17 amino acids long. CDR1 DFQATT and CDR2 SNEGSKA come from the germline V gene (reference sequence). The CDR3 is CSARSGGQGTVTGELFF. CDR3 sequence (DNA): TGCAGTGCTCGGAGTGGGGGACAGGGGACGGTCACCGGGGAGCTGTTTTTT.

As for this clonotype: The CDR3 end shows no conserved phenylalanine or tryptophan, and so a read error is likely. No DNA is shown, since the ends of the CDR3 on it are uncertain; the CDR3 is the one TCRdb lists. V gene TRBV20-1 combines with J gene TRBJ2-3; the D call of TRBD2 is as the table states it, not checked on the DNA. CDR1 is DFQATT and CDR2 is SNEGSKA in the germline V gene (reference sequence). Ends included, the CDR3 has 11 residues. The CDR3 loop is CSARGLGSLGL.